These 6 T cell receptor beta chains came from one sample sequenced in a study of blood T cell repertoires in COVID-19. Some clones are missing from TCRdb's copy, which holds only in-frame ones; the method was immunoSEQ multiplex PCR. The sample shows 130,000 or so clones, about 88% of them seen only once. The sample consisted of peripheral blood. The source of these receptors is a woman older than 75 with acute or convalescent COVID-19.

This chain links TRBV7-2 with TRBJ1-1; 10 nucleotides agree with TRBD1. CDR3 size: 14 residues. V gave up 6 bases and J gave up 6 bases; unmatched junction bases: 7. Germline CDR1 and CDR2: SGHTA and FQGNSA. The CDR3 protein is CASRGQGGASEAFF. The CDR3 region has the DNA TGTGCCAGCAGAGGACAGGGGGGCGCCTCTGAAGCTTTCTTT. Full variable domain (rest looked up from reference TRBV7-2 and TRBJ1-1): GAGVSQSPSNKVTEKGKDVELRCDPISGHTALYWYRQSLGQGLEFLIYFQGNSAPDKSGLPSDRFSAERTGGSVSTLTIQRTQQEDSAVYLCASRGQGGASEAFFGQGTRLTVV.

This clone has a handful of counts. The chain recombines TRBV7-9 with TRBJ2-1, with 7 bases aligning to TRBD2. Trimming cost V 5 bases and J 7 bases; bases outside gene matches: 11. The CDR3 is 15 residues long. Per the germline V gene, CDR1 is SEHNR and CDR2 is FQNEAQ (reference sequence). CDR3 coding DNA: TGTGCCAGCAGCATAAGCGGGGACTATTCAAATGAGCAGTTCTTC. It yields the protein CASSISGDYSNEQFF. Full variable domain (missing parts from reference TRBV7-9 and TRBJ2-1): DTGVSQNPRHKITKRGQNVTFRCDPISEHNRLYWYRQTLGQGPEFLTYFQNEAQLEKSRLLSDRFSAERPKGSFSTLEIQRTEQGDSAMYLCASSISGDYSNEQFFGPGTRLTVL.

Turning to this clone: The sample has other DNA sequences that encode this CDR3 too. The chain carries TRBV7-2 and TRBJ1-2; 8 nucleotides line up with TRBD1. V dropped 4 bases and J dropped 2; count of bases not matched to a gene: 6. Germline CDR1 is SGHTA and CDR2 is FQGNSA. The CDR3 is 15 amino acids. The CDR3 is CASSSPGQANYGYTF. The DNA for the CDR3 is TGTGCCAGCAGCTCTCCGGGACAGGCGAACTATGGCTACACCTTC. Looking up the rest from reference TRBV7-2 and TRBJ1-2 gives the full variable domain: GAGVSQSPSNKVTEKGKDVELRCDPISGHTALYWYRQSLGQGLEFLIYFQGNSAPDKSGLPSDRFSAERTGGSVSTLTIQRTQQEDSAVYLCASSSPGQANYGYTFGSGTRLTVV.

The V and J genes are TRBV5-1 and TRBJ2-3, with D uncertain. With 7 bases removed from V and 0 bases from J, the gap between germline ends came to 12 bases. The CDR3 extends over 14 amino acids. Germline V lookup: CDR1 SGHRS, CDR2 YFSETQ. The CDR3 DNA is TGCGCCAGCCAGCCGGGTGTTAGCACAGATACGCAGTATTTT. Translating gives CASQPGVSTDTQYF. Full variable domain (outside the CDR3, taken from reference TRBV5-1 and TRBJ2-3): KAGVTQTPRYLIKTRGQQVTLSCSPISGHRSVSWYQQTPGQGLQFLFEYFSETQRNKGNFPGRFSGRQFSNSRSEMNVSTLELGDSALYLCASQPGVSTDTQYFGPGTRLTVL.

The chain has TRBV19 and TRBJ1-5, with 8 bases that match TRBD1. The junction had 8 bases not matched to a gene; V was cut back by 6 bases and J by 7 bases. Germline V CDR1 and CDR2: LNHDA, SQIVND (reference sequence). The CDR3 is 14 amino acids. DNA of the CDR3: TGTGCCAGTAGAACAGGACAGGGAGGACAGCCCCAGCATTTT. This sequence encodes CASRTGQGGQPQHF.

The chain recombines TRBV6-2 or TRBV6-3 with TRBJ2-7; TRBD2 agrees at 10 bases. V lost 3 bases, J lost 3 bases, and 8 bases stayed unmatched. Germline V gene data show CDR1 as MNHEY and CDR2 as SVGEGT. The CDR3 runs to 16 residues. CDR3 region: CASSYSPSGSLYEQYF. In DNA form, the CDR3 reads TGTGCCAGCAGTTATTCCCCTAGCGGGAGTCTCTACGAGCAGTACTTC.